Presented here are 14 T cell receptor beta chains from one specimen sequenced in a study of T cell responses to AZD1222 COVID-19 vaccine. Profiling relied on immunoSEQ multiplex PCR, and the TCRdb table lists in-frame clones only, not all of them. Of approximately 160,000 clones listed, 94% are singletons. This specimen was peripheral blood, taken 28 days after the second AZD1222 dose. Every receptor here comes from an adult who received the AZD1222 COVID-19 vaccine.

The V gene is TRBV28, the J gene TRBJ1-4, with D uncertain. The CDR3 is 10 amino acids. Germline values: CDR1 MDHEN, CDR2 SYDVKM. Trimming left V 8 bases short and J 6 bases short, with 4 bases between. The CDR3 nucleotides read TGTGCCAGCCTTCATGAAAAACTGTTTTTT. It translates to CASLHEKLFF. Complete variable domain (other parts from reference TRBV28 and TRBJ1-4): DVKVTQSSRYLVKRTGEKVFLECVQDMDHENMFWYRQDPGLGLRLIYFSYDVKMKEKGDIPEGYSVSREKKERFSLILESASTNQTSMYLCASLHEKLFFGSGTQLSVL.

The chain uses TRBV5-4 and TRBJ2-6, with unresolved D. V gave up 6 bases and J gave up 2 bases, with 9 bases separating them. Germline-derived CDR1 and CDR2 are SGHNT and YYREEE (reference sequence). The CDR3 has 14 residues. Here the CDR3 DNA reads TGTGCCAGCAACCTTGAGGCTGGGGCCAACGTCCTGACTTTC. This gives the protein CASNLEAGANVLTF.

V gene TRBV4-1 combines with J gene TRBJ2-3; tentatively, D is TRBD2 (5 bases). Germline V gives CDR1 MGHRA, CDR2 YSYEKL. Trimming took 0 bases from V and 6 from J, leaving 13 bases between them. The CDR3 has 15 amino acids. The CDR3 nucleotides read TGCGCCAGCAGCCAAGATCAACTAGTCACTGATACGCAGTATTTT. Encoded protein: CASSQDQLVTDTQYF.

The table lists this clone with many counts. This chain uses TRBV4-1 with TRBJ1-3, with D possibly TRBD1 on 5 matching bases. Germline loops: CDR1 MGHRA, CDR2 YSYEKL. V lost 5 bases to trimming and J lost 1 base, with 24 bases between them. The CDR3 is 19 residues long. CDR3 coding DNA: TGCGCCAGCAGCTACCCCGGTAGGGGACGCCACGAGTCTGGAAACACCATATATTTT. Translation gives CASSYPGRGRHESGNTIYF.

The chain uses TRBV2 and TRBJ1-2; 11 bases are shared with TRBD1. Germline V gives CDR1 SNHLY, CDR2 FYNNEI. Unmatched junction bases numbered 3, after V lost 8 bases and J lost 4 bases. The CDR3 is 13 residues long. The CDR3 spells CASGTGGFYGYTF. CDR3 sequence (DNA): TGTGCCAGCGGGACAGGGGGGTTCTATGGCTACACCTTC.

The chain carries TRBV9 and TRBJ1-3, with D unclear. Germline loops: CDR1 SGDLS, CDR2 YYNGEE. The ends were cut back, 0 bases at V and 0 bases at J, with 13 bases in the middle. This CDR3 has 17 residues. The DNA for the CDR3 is TGTGCCAGCAGCGTAGCTTCTGGCACGAGCTCTGGAAACACCATATATTTT. This gives the protein CASSVASGTSSGNTIYF.

The rearrangement links TRBV5-8 to TRBJ2-7, with D possibly being TRBD1 or TRBD2 (5 bases each). The germline V and J ends were trimmed by 4 bases and 0 bases, with 20 bases remaining between them. The V gene's germline CDR1 is SGHTS and CDR2 YDEGEE. This CDR3 contains 17 residues. The CDR3 here is CASSVGVLTFNSYEQYF. CDR3 nucleotide sequence: TGTGCCAGCAGCGTGGGGGTCTTGACGTTTAACTCCTACGAGCAGTACTTC.

The CDR3 reads CASSLVQAGGGNTQYF. As DNA, the CDR3 is TGCGCCAGCAGCTTGGTGCAAGCGGGAGGTGGGAATACGCAGTATTTT. This sequence joins TRBV5-1 and TRBJ2-3; TRBD2 aligns across 9 bases. Germline CDR1 reads SGHRS; CDR2 reads YFSETQ. The CDR3 loop spans 16 amino acids. With V trimmed by 0 bases and J by 7 bases, 9 bases remained unmatched.

This chain links TRBV10-2 with TRBJ1-5, with 8 bases fitting TRBD1. J gave up 7 bases and V 4 bases, and 6 bases lay outside the gene matches. The length of the CDR3 is 14 residues. CDR1 is WSHSY and CDR2 is SAAADI in the germline V gene. CDR3 nucleotide sequence: TGCGCCAGCAGTGCTCCACAGGGGGGACAGCCCCAGCATTTT. It encodes CASSAPQGGQPQHF.

The chain recombines TRBV28 with TRBJ2-7, with 11 bases that match TRBD2. Germline V gene lookup returns CDR1 MDHEN and CDR2 SYDVKM. V shed 4 bases, J shed 1 base, and the junction held 9 bases outside the gene matches. The CDR3 is made up of 17 amino acids. The CDR3 DNA is TGTGCCAGCAGTTCAAGGGGACTAGCGGATCCTTCCTACGAGCAGTACTTC. It specifies CASSSRGLADPSYEQYF. The variable domain in full, completed from reference TRBV28 and TRBJ2-7, reads DVKVTQSSRYLVKRTGEKVFLECVQDMDHENMFWYRQDPGLGLRLIYFSYDVKMKEKGDIPEGYSVSREKKERFSLILESASTNQTSMYLCASSSRGLADPSYEQYFGPGTRLTVT.

The V gene is TRBV7-2, the J gene TRBJ2-3; D remains unclear. The CDR3 has 12 amino acids. The V end lost 3 bases, the J end lost 3 bases, and 4 bases lay between the germline ends. The germline CDR1 and CDR2 sequences are SGHTA and FQGNSA. The CDR3 bases are TGTGCCAGCAGCTTCAAAACAGATACGCAGTATTTT. This codes for CASSFKTDTQYF. The full variable domain, rest sourced from reference TRBV7-2 and TRBJ2-3, is GAGVSQSPSNKVTEKGKDVELRCDPISGHTALYWYRQSLGQGLEFLIYFQGNSAPDKSGLPSDRFSAERTGGSVSTLTIQRTQQEDSAVYLCASSFKTDTQYFGPGTRLTVL.

V and J are TRBV10-3 and TRBJ2-3; no definite D call. Germline assignment: CDR1 ENHRY and CDR2 SYGVKD. The V end lost 3 bases, the J end lost 2 bases, and 6 bases lay between the germline ends. This CDR3 contains 13 residues. CDR3 region: CAISESDTDTQYF. CDR3 sequence (DNA): TGTGCCATCAGTGAATCCGACACAGATACGCAGTATTTT.

The chain recombines TRBV29-1 with TRBJ2-7; 7 nucleotides match TRBD2. In germline, CDR1 is SQVTM, CDR2 ANQGSEA. Trimming took 4 bases from V and 2 from J; bases not matched to a gene: 8. CDR3 length: 14 amino acids. CDR3 nucleotides: TGCAGCGTTGTCAACGGGGGGACGCCCTACGAGCAGTACTTC. Amino acids: CSVVNGGTPYEQYF.

This chain joins TRBV13 and TRBJ2-7; tentatively, D is TRBD1 (6 bases). Germline V gene lookup returns CDR1 PRHDT and CDR2 FYEKMQ (reference sequence). Trimming took off 0 bases at V and 6 bases at J, with 12 bases between the two ends. The CDR3 length is 14 residues. CDR3 nucleotides: TGTGCCAGCAGCTTAGGGGGGGCAGGGAGCGAGCAGTACTTC. Its protein is CASSLGGAGSEQYF.